The 15 T cell receptor beta chains below all came from one sample that was sequenced in a study of CD8+CD57+ T cells in acquired aplastic anemia. Genomic DNA, serving as template, underwent TCR beta VDJ and CDR3 profiling. One entry per CDR3 protein, called by TCRdb with MiXCR from the reads. The sample carries 150,000 to 200,000 distinct CDR3 sequences, around 45% recorded once. Sequenced: sorted CD4+, CD8+, or CD8+CD57+ T cells (not recorded which) from PBMCs. The receptors derive from a human donor in good health.

The gene calls are TRBV20-1 and TRBJ2-7; TRBD1 matches 9 bases. From germline, CDR1 is DFQATT and CDR2 SNEGSKA (reference sequence). The V gene end was trimmed by 4 bases and the J gene end by 3 bases; junction bases not matched to a gene: 1. This CDR3 contains 12 residues. CDR3: CSAMTGGYEQYF. CDR3 DNA sequence: TGCAGTGCTATGACAGGGGGCTACGAGCAGTACTTC.

A remark on this clonotype: A read error may explain this, as a much larger clone is one base away. The rearrangement uses TRBV20-1 and TRBJ1-5, with no clear D. The CDR3 is 14 amino acids. The germline V gene has CDR1 DFQATT and CDR2 SNEGSKA (reference sequence). CDR3 sequence (DNA): TGCAGTGCGGCAAGCCCATATAGCAGTCAGCCCCAGCATTTT. Residues: CSAASPYSSQPQHF.

This clonotype was observed at least ten times. CDR3 sequence (DNA): TGTGCCAGCACCTCGGGACGGGAGGCCTACGAGCAGTACTTC. Its protein product is CASTSGREAYEQYF. The chain carries TRBV6-1 and TRBJ2-7; 7 nucleotides line up with TRBD2. The CDR3 length is 14 residues. V lost 7 bases, J lost 2 bases, and 8 bases stayed unmatched. In germline, CDR1 is MNHNS, CDR2 SASEGT.

Many counts were recorded for this clonotype. The chain employs TRBV12-3 or TRBV12-4 and TRBJ2-7, with D possibly TRBD1 on 6 matching bases. This CDR3 has 16 residues. V was pared by 3 bases and J by 2 bases, with 17 bases between. CDR3 bases: TGTGCCAGCAGTTTTGGTGCTGGGGGCGGAACCTACGAGCAGTACTTC. Protein sequence: CASSFGAGGGTYEQYF.

This clonotype was picked up many times. The chain links TRBV19 to TRBJ2-7; 7 bases map to TRBD2. The ends lost 5 bases at V and 0 bases at J; junction bases unmatched: 7. The CDR3 runs to 15 residues. CDR1 is LNHDA and CDR2 is SQIVND in the germline V gene (reference sequence). CDR3 amino acids: CASSYSRTSSYEQYF. Written as DNA, the CDR3 is TGTGCCAGTAGTTACTCCCGGACTAGCTCCTACGAGCAGTACTTC.

This clonotype appeared many times. This CDR3 is CASSLPTARNTEAFF. The CDR3 DNA follows: TGTGCCAGCAGCTTACCGACAGCCAGGAACACTGAAGCTTTCTTT. This chain links TRBV7-2 with TRBJ1-1; D might be TRBD1 (5 bases). This CDR3 has 15 residues. Germline V gene lookup returns CDR1 SGHTA and CDR2 FQGNSA. Trimming removed 2 bases at V and 1 base at J, with 11 bases between.

The V call is TRBV29-1, the J call TRBJ1-2; D is possibly TRBD1 (5 bases). Trimming took 4 bases from V and 8 from J, leaving 14 bases between them. This CDR3 has 12 amino acids. From germline, CDR1 is SQVTM and CDR2 ANQGSEA. The CDR3 DNA follows: TGCAGCGTTGCGGGGGACGGTTACGGCTACACCTTC. Protein sequence: CSVAGDGYGYTF.

In this sample, this clonotype turned up many times. The V and J genes are TRBV7-8 and TRBJ1-2, with unresolved D. With 4 bases removed from V and 8 bases from J, the gap between germline ends came to 11 bases. Germline V gene lookup returns CDR1 SGHVS and CDR2 FQNEAQ. This CDR3 is built from 12 residues. CDR3 sequence reads: CASSSRQEGYTF. The CDR3 DNA follows: TGTGCCAGCAGCTCCCGGCAGGAAGGCTACACCTTC.

The V gene is TRBV7-8, the J gene TRBJ2-6; D not certain. This CDR3 spans 13 amino acids. Germline lookup yields CDR1 SGHVS and CDR2 FQNEAQ. V lost 6 bases and J 3 bases, leaving 6 bases between the germline ends. The CDR3 nucleotides are TGTGCCAGCAGTTACGGTGGGGCCAACGTCCTGACTTTC. Residues: CASSYGGANVLTF.

As DNA, the CDR3 is TGTGCCATCAGTGATGGACTAAACTATGGCTACACCTTC. Translation gives CAISDGLNYGYTF. The chain uses TRBV10-3 and TRBJ1-2; D ambiguous. Trimming removed 3 bases at V and 2 bases at J, with 7 bases between. Germline lookup yields CDR1 ENHRY and CDR2 SYGVKD. The length of the CDR3 is 13 residues.

J is TRBJ2-7 and V is TRBV6-1, with D perhaps given as TRBD1 or TRBD2 (6 bases each). The CDR3 contains 18 residues. Trimming pared 6 bases from V and 3 bases from J, leaving 27 bases between. CDR1 is MNHNS and CDR2 is SASEGT in the germline V gene. The CDR3 DNA reads TGTGCCAGCAGCCGCAAACAGGGTACTATTTCGGGGGTCTACGAGCAGTACTTC. It encodes CASSRKQGTISGVYEQYF.

The CDR3 DNA follows: TGCAGCGTCGCCCGCAGAACTGAAGCTTTCTTT. Translation gives CSVARRTEAFF. This chain uses TRBV29-1 with TRBJ1-1; no clear D. The ends were cut back, 6 bases at V and 5 bases at J, with 10 bases in the middle. The germline V gene has CDR1 SQVTM and CDR2 ANQGSEA. The CDR3 spans 11 residues. The variable domain in full, with the rest retrieved from reference TRBV29-1 and TRBJ1-1, is SAVISQKPSRDICQRGTSLTIQCQVDSQVTMMFWYRQQPGQSLTLIATANQGSEATYESGFVIDKFPISRPNLTFSTLTVSNMSPEDSSIYLCSVARRTEAFFGQGTRLTVV.

The chain is built from TRBV10-3 and TRBJ2-7, with 11 positions matching TRBD2. Germline V gene lookup returns CDR1 ENHRY and CDR2 SYGVKD. V was clipped by 6 bases and J by 2 bases; unmatched bases: 3. This CDR3 spans 14 amino acids. Here the CDR3 DNA reads TGTGCCATCAGCTTGGGACTAGCGGCCTACGAGCAGTACTTC. This encodes CAISLGLAAYEQYF.

The J gene is TRBJ2-7, the V gene TRBV7-2, with 8 bases aligning to TRBD1. From germline, CDR1 is SGHTA and CDR2 FQGNSA. CDR3 length equals 12 residues. Trimming at V came to 4 bases and at J to 6 bases, leaving 2 bases not matched to a gene. The CDR3: CASSSTGVEQYF. Here the CDR3 DNA reads TGTGCCAGCAGCTCGACAGGGGTCGAGCAGTACTTC.

The table lists this clonotype with many counts. V and J are TRBV9 and TRBJ2-1, with 7 bases that match TRBD2. After removal of 1 base from V and 3 bases from J, the junction contained 7 bases not matched to a gene. The CDR3 totals 16 residues. Germline values: CDR1 SGDLS, CDR2 YYNGEE. The CDR3 region is CASSVQAGTNYNEQFF. CDR3 sequence (DNA): TGTGCCAGCAGCGTACAGGCCGGGACTAACTACAATGAGCAGTTCTTC.